The T cell receptor (beta chain) under discussion was sequenced for a study of T-cell reconstitution after alpha-beta-depleted transplantation in children. Preparing the TCRbeta library involved the use of unique molecular identifiers. MiXCR, applied by TCRdb to the PCR reads, yields one record per CDR3 protein. The sample shows about a million distinct CDR3 sequences, about 31% of them seen only once. The CDR3 sequence is 15 residues long. Trimming pared 0 bases from V and 3 bases from J, leaving 12 bases between. Germline loops: CDR1 LGHNA, CDR2 YSLEER. This TCR was recovered from a boy younger than two who had a stem cell transplant for SCID, so the T cells may come from the graft donor. The chain is built from TRBV4-3 and TRBJ2-7; D remains unclear. This specimen consisted of PBMCs, mostly from graft donor cells, obtained 360 days after TCRalphabeta/CD19-depleted stem cell transplant. For the CDR3, the DNA is TGCGCCAGCAGCCAAGATAGGGTCAGCTACTACGAGCAGTACTTC. It yields the protein CASSQDRVSYYEQYF.